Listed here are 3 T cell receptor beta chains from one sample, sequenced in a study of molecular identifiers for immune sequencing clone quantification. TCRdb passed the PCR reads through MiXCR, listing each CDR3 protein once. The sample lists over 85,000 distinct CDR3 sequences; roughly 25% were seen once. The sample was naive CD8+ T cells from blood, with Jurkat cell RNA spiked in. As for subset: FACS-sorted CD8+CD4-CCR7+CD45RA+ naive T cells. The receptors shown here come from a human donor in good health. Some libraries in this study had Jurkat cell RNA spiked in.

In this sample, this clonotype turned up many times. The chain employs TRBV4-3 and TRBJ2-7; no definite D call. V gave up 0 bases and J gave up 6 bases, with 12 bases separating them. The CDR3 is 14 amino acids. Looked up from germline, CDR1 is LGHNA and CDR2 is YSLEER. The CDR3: CASSQDRYTAEQYF. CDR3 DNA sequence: TGCGCCAGCAGCCAAGACAGGTACACAGCCGAGCAGTACTTC.

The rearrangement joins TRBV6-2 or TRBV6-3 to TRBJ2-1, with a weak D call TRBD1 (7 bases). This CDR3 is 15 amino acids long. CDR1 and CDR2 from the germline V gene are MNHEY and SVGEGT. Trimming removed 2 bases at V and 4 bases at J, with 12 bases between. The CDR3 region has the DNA TGTGCCAGCAGTTACAGCCAGGGGGGTTACAATGAGCAGTTCTTC. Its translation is CASSYSQGGYNEQFF.

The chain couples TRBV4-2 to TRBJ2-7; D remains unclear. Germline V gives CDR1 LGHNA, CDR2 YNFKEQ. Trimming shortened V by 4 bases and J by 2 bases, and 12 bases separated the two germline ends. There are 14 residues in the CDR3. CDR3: CASSPDAAPYEQYF. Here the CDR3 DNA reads TGTGCCAGCAGCCCGGACGCTGCTCCCTACGAGCAGTACTTC.